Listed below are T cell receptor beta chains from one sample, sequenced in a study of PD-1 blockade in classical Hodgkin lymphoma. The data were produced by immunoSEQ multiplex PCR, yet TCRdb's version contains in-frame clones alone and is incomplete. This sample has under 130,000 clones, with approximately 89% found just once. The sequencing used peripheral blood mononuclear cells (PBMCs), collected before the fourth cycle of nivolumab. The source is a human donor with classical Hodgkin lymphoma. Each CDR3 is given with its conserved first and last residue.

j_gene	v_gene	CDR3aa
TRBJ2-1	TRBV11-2	CASSHRLADNEQFF
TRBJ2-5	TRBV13	CASSVLAGETQYF
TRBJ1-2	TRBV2	CASSERDYGYTF
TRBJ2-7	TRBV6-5	CASSYSSRTYEQYF
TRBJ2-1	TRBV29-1	CSVPSGRIYNEQFF
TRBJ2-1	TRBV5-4	CASSSRDSNEQFF
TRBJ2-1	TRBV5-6	CASSLWASGSSYNEQFF
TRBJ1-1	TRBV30	CACDVDTPWAFF
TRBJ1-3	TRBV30	CAWLQGGQGNTIYF
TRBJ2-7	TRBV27	CASSLSRGGYEQYF
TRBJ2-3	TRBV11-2	CASSLEALAVNTQYF
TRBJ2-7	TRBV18	CASSPQGVTAGEQYF
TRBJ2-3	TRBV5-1	CASSLLVGLGQTSADTQYF
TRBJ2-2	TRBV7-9	CASRASTGGRAPGELFF
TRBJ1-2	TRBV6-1	CASSQGQGARYGYTF
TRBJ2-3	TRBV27	CASSSRTGGTDTQYF
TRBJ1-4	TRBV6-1	CACSRDRANEKLFF
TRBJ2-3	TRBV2	CASSVRRASTDTQYF
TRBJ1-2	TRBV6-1	CASSERQGMGSYGYTF
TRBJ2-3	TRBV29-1	CSVDPGLEDTQYF
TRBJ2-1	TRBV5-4	CASSSEGLAGDNEQFF
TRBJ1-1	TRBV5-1	CASSLVGDNRWGKAFF
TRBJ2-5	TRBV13	CASSREGEETQYF
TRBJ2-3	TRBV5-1	CARGPGRITDTQYF
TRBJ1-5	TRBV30	CAWSLPGSLNQPQHF
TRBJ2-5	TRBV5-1	CASSLQGRETQYF
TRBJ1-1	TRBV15	CATSREFSTSTEAFF
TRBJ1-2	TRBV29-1	CSVDGGIGRVHTF
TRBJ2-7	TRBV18	CASSPGGLYEQYF
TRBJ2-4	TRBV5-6	CASSLEQGRNIQYF
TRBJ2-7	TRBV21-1	CASSKVIADEQYF
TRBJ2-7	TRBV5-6	CASSLLFRVEEQYF
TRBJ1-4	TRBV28	CASSEDGTNEKLFF
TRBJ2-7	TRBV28	CASSPRPGLGISYEQYF
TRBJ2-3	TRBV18	CASSLSRGDPDTQYF
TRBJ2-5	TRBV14	CASSHLKTTSGSRETQYF
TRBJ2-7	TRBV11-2	CASSLDNLAEYEQYF
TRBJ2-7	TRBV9	CASSGGQGDSYEQYF
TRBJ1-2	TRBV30	CAWSVRVSYGYTF
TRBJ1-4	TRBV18	CASSPRPGAFNEKLFF
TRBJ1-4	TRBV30	CAWSLGKTNEKLFF
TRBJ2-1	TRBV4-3	CASSQGQGSYNEQFF
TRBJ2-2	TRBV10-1	CASSPLHGQGFTGELFF
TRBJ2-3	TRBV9	CASSAGDSPTSPSAPDTQYF
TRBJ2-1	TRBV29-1	CSVETSGTGVNEQFF
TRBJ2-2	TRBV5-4	CASSLARAGGSGELFF
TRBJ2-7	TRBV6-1	CASSVRTGDPYEQYF